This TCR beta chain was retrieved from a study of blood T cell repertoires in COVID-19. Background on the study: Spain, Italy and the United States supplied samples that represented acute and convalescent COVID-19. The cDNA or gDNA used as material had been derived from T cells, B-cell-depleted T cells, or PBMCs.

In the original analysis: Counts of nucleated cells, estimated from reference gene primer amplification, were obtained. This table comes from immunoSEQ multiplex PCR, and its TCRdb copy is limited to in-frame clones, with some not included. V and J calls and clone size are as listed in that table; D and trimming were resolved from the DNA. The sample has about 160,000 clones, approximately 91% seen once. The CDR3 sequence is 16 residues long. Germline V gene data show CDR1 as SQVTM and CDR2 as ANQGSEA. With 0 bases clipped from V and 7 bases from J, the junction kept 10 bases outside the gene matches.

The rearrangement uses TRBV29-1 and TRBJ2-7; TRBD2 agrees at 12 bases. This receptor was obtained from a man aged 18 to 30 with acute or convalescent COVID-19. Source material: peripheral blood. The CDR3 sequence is CSVEDLLAGGRGEQYF. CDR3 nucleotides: TGCAGCGTTGAAGATTTACTAGCGGGAGGCCGCGGGGAGCAGTACTTC.